The 10 T cell receptor beta chains given below trace back to one sample, sequenced in a study of shared clonotypes between healthy human individuals. In the naive CD8 group, cells lacked CD45RO and were positively selected for CCR7, so terminally differentiated effector memory CD45RA+ cells were left out. Sequenced by immunoSEQ multiplex PCR; TCRdb stores in-frame clones only, minus some. In the table there are about 610,000 clones, about 95% of which are singletons. The sample taken for sequencing was naive CD8+ T cells sorted from blood. The receptor source for this set is a woman between 25 and 40 years old in good health.

This chain links TRBV29-1 with TRBJ2-3; D may be TRBD1 (7 bases). Trimming took off 2 bases at V and 5 bases at J, with 11 bases between the two ends. CDR3 size: 13 residues. Germline-derived CDR1 and CDR2 are SQVTM and ANQGSEA. The CDR3 sequence is CSVEQGEVDTQYF. The CDR3, as DNA: TGCAGCGTTGAACAGGGGGAGGTAGATACGCAGTATTTT.

The genes are TRBV19 and TRBJ2-3; 11 bases fit TRBD2. The CDR3 sequence is 15 residues long. Germline CDR1 reads LNHDA; CDR2 reads SQIVND (reference sequence). Germline trimming cut 5 bases from V and 5 bases from J; bases unmatched to any gene: 6. The CDR3 DNA sequence: TGTGCCAGTAGTTTGGTAGCGGGAGGGCTAGATACGCAGTATTTT. This codes for CASSLVAGGLDTQYF.

Here the CDR3 reads CASKSEGVAYEQYF. CDR3 nucleotides: TGTGCCAGTAAGAGTGAGGGAGTCGCCTACGAGCAGTACTTC. The J gene is TRBJ2-7, the V gene TRBV19; D is perhaps TRBD2 (5 bases). Germline CDR1 is LNHDA and CDR2 is SQIVND (reference sequence). The CDR3 is 14 residues long. V was trimmed by 7 bases and J by 2 bases, leaving 15 bases between them. The whole variable domain, remainder taken from reference TRBV19 and TRBJ2-7, is DGGITQSPKYLFRKEGQNVTLSCEQNLNHDAMYWYRQDPGQGLRLIYYSQIVNDFQKGDIAEGYSVSREKKESFPLTVTSAQKNPTAFYLCASKSEGVAYEQYFGPGTRLTVT.

A remark on this clone: The same CDR3 arises from other DNA sequences in this sample as well. V usage is TRBV7-6 and J usage is TRBJ2-7, with D perhaps TRBD2 (6 bases). This CDR3 has 14 residues. V lost 1 base and J lost 1, with 8 bases in between. CDR1 and CDR2 (germline): SGHVS, FNYEAQ. CDR3 amino acids: CASSLDGLSYEQYF. CDR3 sequence (DNA): TGTGCCAGCAGCTTAGATGGACTATCCTACGAGCAGTACTTC. Variable domain in full (rest from reference TRBV7-6 and TRBJ2-7): GAGVSQSPRYKVTKRGQDVALRCDPISGHVSLYWYRQALGQGPEFLTYFNYEAQQDKSGLPNDRFSAERPEGSISTLTIQRTEQRDSAMYRCASSLDGLSYEQYFGPGTRLTVT.

This chain joins TRBV5-1 and TRBJ1-1; D is uncertain. This CDR3 region has 15 residues. The germline V gene encodes CDR1 SGHRS and CDR2 YFSETQ. Trimming removed 4 bases at V and 1 base at J, with 14 bases between. CDR3 residues: CASSAYKKPNTEAFF. CDR3 sequence (DNA): TGCGCCAGCAGCGCCTACAAGAAACCGAACACTGAAGCTTTCTTT.

This chain connects TRBV29-1 to TRBJ2-7, with TRBD2 identical over 11 bases. V lost 6 bases, J lost 3 bases, and 4 bases stayed unmatched. Germline V gene sequence: CDR1 SQVTM, CDR2 ANQGSEA. The CDR3 consists of 13 residues. As DNA, the CDR3 is TGCAGCGTCGTGACTAGCGGGAACTACGAGCAGTACTTC. Translating gives CSVVTSGNYEQYF.

The chain is built from TRBV4-1 and TRBJ2-7; TRBD2 matches 11 bases. V shed 4 bases and J 1 base; nucleotides not matched to a gene: 3. This CDR3 has 15 amino acids. The V gene's germline CDR1 is MGHRA and CDR2 YSYEKL. The CDR3 sequence is CASSLRLAGSYEQYF. The CDR3 nucleotides read TGCGCCAGCAGCCTCCGACTAGCGGGATCCTACGAGCAGTACTTC.

The rearrangement links TRBV2 to TRBJ2-1, with D possibly being TRBD1 or TRBD2 (5 bases each). The germline CDR1 and CDR2 sequences are SNHLY and FYNNEI. Trimming cost V 6 bases and J 10 bases, with 16 bases left between them. The CDR3 runs to 13 residues. The CDR3 protein is CASRERVGPEQFF. In DNA, the CDR3 is TGTGCCAGCAGGGAACGGGTGGGACCGGAGCAGTTCTTC.

The chain combines TRBV29-1 with TRBJ2-2; possibly TRBD2 for D (6 bases). CDR1 is SQVTM and CDR2 is ANQGSEA in the germline V gene. The CDR3 sequence is 15 residues long. V lost 2 bases to trimming and J lost 0 bases, with 10 bases between them. In DNA form, the CDR3 reads TGCAGCGTTGAATCTGGGACTGCGAACACCGGGGAGCTGTTTTTT. This sequence encodes CSVESGTANTGELFF.

Points on this clone: The identical CDR3 is also encoded by other nucleotide sequences in the sample. The chain links TRBV9 to TRBJ2-2; unclear D gene. Between the trimmed V and J ends, which lost 1 base and 6 bases, there was a span of 4 bases. There are 12 residues in the CDR3. From germline, CDR1 is SGDLS and CDR2 YYNGEE. This CDR3 reads CASSVSAGELFF. Written as DNA, the CDR3 is TGTGCCAGCAGCGTAAGCGCCGGGGAGCTGTTTTTT.